The text below deals with one TCR beta chain. It has no known antigen specificity. No much larger clonotype is one base removed from it; base qualities were not supplied. The sample is drawn from a study of blood T cells in healthy people across ages (dated by TCRdb to 2015 to 2017). General notes on the study: In model experiments, template switching captured roughly one uniquely barcoded TCR beta cDNA molecule for every two T cells. Age-related changes in TCR beta repertoire diversity were measured in the study by deep sequencing normalized with unique cDNA molecular identifiers. Donors were grouped into four age groups: young (average approximately 15 years), middle-aged (about 40), aged (about 60) and long-lived (about 89). To avoid experimental bias, donors of different ages were randomly spread across the sequencing lanes. The study analyzed two additional independent replicas of 1 million unique cDNA reads from the same blood draw for two donors, one aged 18 to 30 and one aged 80 or older. The study at large found these results: Since profiling was done on bulk unsorted PBMCs, naive and antigen-experienced compartments could not be conclusively compared. Compared with the aged group, the long-lived group had more naive CD4+ T cells, fewer expanded clones and increased TCR diversity, a pattern suggesting age selection. As age increased, observed TCR beta diversity per million T cells dropped in a roughly linear way, and a significant reduction was already evident by age about 40. Estimates of total diversity from one million sequenced T cells were regarded as lower bounds and underestimates. Donor CMV infection status was unknown, potentially confounding age-related changes in expanded clonotypes. There was a strong correlation between observed TCR beta diversity and the percentage of naive T cells measured by flow cytometry.

The donors were 40 or so Caucasian individuals from Russia, aged roughly 6 to 90 years, who were systemically healthy. Each donor gave roughly 9.5 milliliters of peripheral blood, collected into EDTA-treated Vacutainer tubes. Ficoll-Paque density-gradient centrifugation was used to isolate PBMCs, with at least 6.5 million per sample. Total RNA, at least 6 micrograms per sample, was extracted from PBMCs with Trizol reagent. Naive CD45RAhigh/CD27high T cell percentages were measured by flow cytometry on a PBMC aliquot from every donor. The junction shows trimming of 7 bases on V and 2 bases on J, and the gene matches do not reach 5 bases of it. The cysteine opens and the phenylalanine closes a CDR3 of 15 amino acids. Of all the DNA, just the CDR3 is kept, 45 bases in frame from base 1. Preparation of the library involved 5' RACE. Sequencer: Illumina HiSeq 2500. The second PCR ran for about 7 to 11 cycles and used a J-beta primer mix along with a sample-barcoded 5' primer. A template-switch 5' adaptor carrying 12 random nucleotides introduced a unique molecular identifier onto each TCR beta cDNA molecule. Each sample yielded at least 3 million CDR3-containing paired-end reads. First-strand cDNA synthesis was performed from all RNA using the Mint cDNA synthesis kit, with priming by a TRBC-specific oligonucleotide. Following uracil-DNA glycosylase treatment, a first 18-cycle PCR with universal primers M1SS and BC2_uni_R was performed on all cDNA. In the original analysis: For normalization, 1 million high-quality reads, each with a distinct molecular identifier, were randomly selected from each sample. Instead of being binned into consensus sequences, reads with shared molecular identifiers were discarded. MiTCR, set to a Q25 quality threshold and the strictest error-elimination algorithm, was used for CDR3 identification, clonotype clustering and error correction. A nonparametric unseen species model using Euler transformation provided a lower-bound estimate of total TCR beta diversity. Through fastp at Q25 and MiXCR, TCRdb rebuilt clones from the public reads, retaining in-frame beta chains. A single entry per CDR3 protein holds the most common genes and DNA from its merged rows. TCRdb's processing, not the authors' own work, is the source of the V and J calls. This sample comprises approximately 820,000 distinct CDR3 sequences, 44% of them detected only once. The ten largest account for about a fifth of the sample.

The sequence links TRBV12-3 or TRBV12-4 to TRBJ2-1; the junction holds 10 bases that match TRBD1. The sample was blood. The sequence was collected from a man aged 55 to 70 in good health. The nucleotide sequence reads TGTGCCAGCATCTCGGGGACAGGGGCCTACAATGAGCAGTTCTTC. Its protein reads: CASISGTGAYNEQFF.